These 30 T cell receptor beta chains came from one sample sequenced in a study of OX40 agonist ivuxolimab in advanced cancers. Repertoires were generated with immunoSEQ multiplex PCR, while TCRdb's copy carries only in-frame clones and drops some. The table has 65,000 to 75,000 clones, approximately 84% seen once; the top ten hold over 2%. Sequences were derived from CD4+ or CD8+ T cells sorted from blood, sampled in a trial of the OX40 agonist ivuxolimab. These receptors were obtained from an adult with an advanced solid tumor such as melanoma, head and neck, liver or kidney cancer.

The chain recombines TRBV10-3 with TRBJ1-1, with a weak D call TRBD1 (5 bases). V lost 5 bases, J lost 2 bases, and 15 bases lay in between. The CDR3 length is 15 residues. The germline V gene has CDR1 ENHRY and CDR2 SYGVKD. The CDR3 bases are TGTGCCATCAGTCGAGGCTTGACAGAAAACACTGAAGCTTTCTTT. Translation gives CAISRGLTENTEAFF.

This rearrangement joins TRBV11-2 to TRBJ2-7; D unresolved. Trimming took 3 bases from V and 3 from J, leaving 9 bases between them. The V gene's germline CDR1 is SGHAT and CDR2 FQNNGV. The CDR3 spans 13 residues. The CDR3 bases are TGTGCCAGCAGCTTTAACCGCTACTACGAGCAGTACTTC. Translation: CASSFNRYYEQYF.

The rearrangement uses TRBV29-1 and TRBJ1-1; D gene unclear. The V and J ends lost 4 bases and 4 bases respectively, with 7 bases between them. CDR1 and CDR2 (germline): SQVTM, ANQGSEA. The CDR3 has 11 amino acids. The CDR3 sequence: CSVAGVTEAFF. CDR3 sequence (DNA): TGCAGCGTTGCTGGGGTCACTGAAGCTTTCTTT.

As DNA, the CDR3 is TGTGCCAGCAGTTACGTTAGGGCGAACACCGGGGAGCTGTTTTTT. It yields the protein CASSYVRANTGELFF. The V call is TRBV6-6, the J call TRBJ2-2; D is uncertain. Germline CDR1 MNHNY, CDR2 SVGAGI (reference sequence). The V end lost 2 bases, the J end lost 0 bases, and 7 bases lay between the germline ends. This CDR3 contains 15 residues.

The CDR3 DNA reads TGTGCCAGCAGCCCGCGGATGGCAGGTTCCTACAATGAGCAGTTCTTC. Protein sequence: CASSPRMAGSYNEQFF. This chain connects TRBV11-2 to TRBJ2-1; no clear D gene. Germline values: CDR1 SGHAT, CDR2 FQNNGV. The CDR3 spans 16 residues. V lost 5 bases to trimming and J lost 1 base, with 15 bases between them.

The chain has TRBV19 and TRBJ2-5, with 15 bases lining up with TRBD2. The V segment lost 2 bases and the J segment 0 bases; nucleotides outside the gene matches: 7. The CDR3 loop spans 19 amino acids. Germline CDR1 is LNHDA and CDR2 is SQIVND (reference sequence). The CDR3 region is CASSITGTSGGYYQETQYF. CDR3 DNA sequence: TGTGCCAGTAGTATAACCGGGACTAGCGGGGGGTACTACCAAGAGACCCAGTACTTC. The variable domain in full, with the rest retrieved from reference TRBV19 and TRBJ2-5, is DGGITQSPKYLFRKEGQNVTLSCEQNLNHDAMYWYRQDPGQGLRLIYYSQIVNDFQKGDIAEGYSVSREKKESFPLTVTSAQKNPTAFYLCASSITGTSGGYYQETQYFGPGTRLLVL.

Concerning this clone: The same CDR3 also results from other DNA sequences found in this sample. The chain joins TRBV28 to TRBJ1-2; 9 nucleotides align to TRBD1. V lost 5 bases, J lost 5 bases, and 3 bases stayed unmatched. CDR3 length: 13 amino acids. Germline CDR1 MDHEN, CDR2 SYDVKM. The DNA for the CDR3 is TGTGCCAGCAGTCTTGGACAGGGGTATGGCTACACCTTC. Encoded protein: CASSLGQGYGYTF.

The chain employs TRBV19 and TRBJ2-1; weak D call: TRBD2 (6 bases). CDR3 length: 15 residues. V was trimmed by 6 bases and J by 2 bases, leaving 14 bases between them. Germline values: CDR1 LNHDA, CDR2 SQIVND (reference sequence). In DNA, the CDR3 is TGTGCCAGTAGCACCCGGGGGTATACCTACAATGAGCAGTTCTTC. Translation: CASSTRGYTYNEQFF.

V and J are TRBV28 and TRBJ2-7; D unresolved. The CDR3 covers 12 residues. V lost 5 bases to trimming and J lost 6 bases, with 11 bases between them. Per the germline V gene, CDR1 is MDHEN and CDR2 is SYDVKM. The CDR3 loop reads CASSASRSEQYF. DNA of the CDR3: TGTGCCAGCAGTGCCTCTAGAAGCGAGCAGTACTTC.

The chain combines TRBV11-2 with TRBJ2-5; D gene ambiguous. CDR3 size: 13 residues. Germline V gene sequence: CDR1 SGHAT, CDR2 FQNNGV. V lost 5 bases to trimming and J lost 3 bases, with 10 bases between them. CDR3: CASSAGPEETQYF. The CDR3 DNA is TGTGCCAGCAGCGCAGGCCCTGAAGAGACCCAGTACTTC.

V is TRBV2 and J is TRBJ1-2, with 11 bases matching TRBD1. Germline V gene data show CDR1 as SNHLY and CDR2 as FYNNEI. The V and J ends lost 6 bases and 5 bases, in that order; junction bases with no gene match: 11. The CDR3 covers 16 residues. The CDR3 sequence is CASRPIRDRGTYGYTF. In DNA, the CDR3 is TGTGCCAGCAGACCAATCCGGGACAGGGGGACTTATGGCTACACCTTC.

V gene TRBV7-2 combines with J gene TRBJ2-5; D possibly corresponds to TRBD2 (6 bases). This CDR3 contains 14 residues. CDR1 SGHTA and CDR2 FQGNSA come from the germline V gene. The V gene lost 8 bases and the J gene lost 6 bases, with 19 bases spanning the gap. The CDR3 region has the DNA TGTGCCAGCGGGTCCGGGGGACGGAGTAAGACCCAGTACTTC. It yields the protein CASGSGGRSKTQYF.

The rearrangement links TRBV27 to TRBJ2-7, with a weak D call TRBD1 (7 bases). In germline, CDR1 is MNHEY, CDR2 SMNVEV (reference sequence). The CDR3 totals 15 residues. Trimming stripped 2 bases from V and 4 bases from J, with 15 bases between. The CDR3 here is CASSLNGGGWYEQYF. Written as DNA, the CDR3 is TGTGCCAGCAGTTTAAATGGAGGGGGCTGGTACGAGCAGTACTTC.

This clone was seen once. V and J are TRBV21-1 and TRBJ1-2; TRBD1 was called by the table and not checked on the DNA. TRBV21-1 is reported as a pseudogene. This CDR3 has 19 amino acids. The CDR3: CASSKRFVHSGQGWYGYTF. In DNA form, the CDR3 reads TGTGCCAGCAGCAAAAGGTTTGTCCACTCCGGACAGGGGTGGTATGGCTACACCTTC.

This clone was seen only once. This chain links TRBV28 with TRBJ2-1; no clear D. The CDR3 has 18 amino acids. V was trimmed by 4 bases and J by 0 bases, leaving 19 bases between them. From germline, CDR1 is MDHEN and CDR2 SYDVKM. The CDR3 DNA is TGTGCCAGCAGTTCGCCCTCCCAAGACCGGAGCTCCTACAATGAGCAGTTCTTC. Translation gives CASSSPSQDRSSYNEQFF.

Here the CDR3 DNA reads TGTGCCAGCAGCTTATCGGGACAGGGGCAAGAGACCCAGTACTTC. Translated: CASSLSGQGQETQYF. This chain connects TRBV5-4 to TRBJ2-5; 10 bases line up with TRBD1. V shed 2 bases, J shed 2 bases, and the junction held 3 bases outside the gene matches. Germline CDR1 reads SGHNT; CDR2 reads YYREEE (reference sequence). The CDR3 is 15 residues long.

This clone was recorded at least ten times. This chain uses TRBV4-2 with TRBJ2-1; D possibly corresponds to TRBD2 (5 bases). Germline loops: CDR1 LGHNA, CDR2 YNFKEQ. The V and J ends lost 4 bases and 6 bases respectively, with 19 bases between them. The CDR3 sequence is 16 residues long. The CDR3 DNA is TGTGCCAGCAGCCCTCAGGTCAGGCCCGAGGGCAATGAGCAGTTCTTC. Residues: CASSPQVRPEGNEQFF.

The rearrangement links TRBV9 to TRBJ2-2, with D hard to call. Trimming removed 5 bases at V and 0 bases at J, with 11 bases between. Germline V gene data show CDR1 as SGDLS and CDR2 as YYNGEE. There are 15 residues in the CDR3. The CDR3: CASRASGANTGELFF. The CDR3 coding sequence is TGTGCCAGCAGAGCGTCGGGCGCGAACACCGGGGAGCTGTTTTTT.

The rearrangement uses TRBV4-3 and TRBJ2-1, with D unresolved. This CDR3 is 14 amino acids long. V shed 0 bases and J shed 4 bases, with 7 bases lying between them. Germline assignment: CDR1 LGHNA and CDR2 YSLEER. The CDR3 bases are TGCGCCAGCAGCCAAGAACACAGATACAATGAGCAGTTCTTC. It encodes CASSQEHRYNEQFF.

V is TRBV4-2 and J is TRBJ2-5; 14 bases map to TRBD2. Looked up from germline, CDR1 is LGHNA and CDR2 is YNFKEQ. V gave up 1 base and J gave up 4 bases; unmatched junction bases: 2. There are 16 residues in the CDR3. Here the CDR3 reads CASSQAGLAGGETQYF. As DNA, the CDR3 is TGTGCCAGCAGCCAAGCCGGACTAGCGGGAGGAGAGACCCAGTACTTC.

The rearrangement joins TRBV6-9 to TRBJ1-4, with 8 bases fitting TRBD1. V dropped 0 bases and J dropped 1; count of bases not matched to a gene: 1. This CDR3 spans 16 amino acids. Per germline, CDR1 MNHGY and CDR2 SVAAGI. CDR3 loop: CASSYSDRGTNEKLFF. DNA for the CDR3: TGTGCCAGCAGTTATTCTGACAGGGGAACTAATGAAAAACTGTTTTTT.

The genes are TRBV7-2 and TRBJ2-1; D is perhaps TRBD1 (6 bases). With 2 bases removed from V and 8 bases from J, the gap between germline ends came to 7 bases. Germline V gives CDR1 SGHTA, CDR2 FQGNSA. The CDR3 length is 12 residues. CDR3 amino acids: CASSLQGYEQFF. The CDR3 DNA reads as TGTGCCAGCAGCTTACAGGGGTATGAGCAGTTCTTC. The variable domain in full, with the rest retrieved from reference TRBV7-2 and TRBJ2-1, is GAGVSQSPSNKVTEKGKDVELRCDPISGHTALYWYRQSLGQGLEFLIYFQGNSAPDKSGLPSDRFSAERTGGSVSTLTIQRTQQEDSAVYLCASSLQGYEQFFGPGTRLTVL.

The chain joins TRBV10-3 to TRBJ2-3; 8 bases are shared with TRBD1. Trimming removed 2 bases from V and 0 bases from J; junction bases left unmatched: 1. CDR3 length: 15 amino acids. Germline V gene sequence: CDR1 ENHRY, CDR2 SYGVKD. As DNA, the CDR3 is TGTGCCATCAGTGAGCAGGGGGCTAGCACAGATACGCAGTATTTT. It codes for CAISEQGASTDTQYF.

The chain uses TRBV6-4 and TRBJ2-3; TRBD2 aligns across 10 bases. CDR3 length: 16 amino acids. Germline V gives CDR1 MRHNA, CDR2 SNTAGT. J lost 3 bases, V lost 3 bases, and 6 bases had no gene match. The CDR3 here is CASSETGTSETDTQYF. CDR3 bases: TGTGCCAGCAGTGAAACCGGGACTAGCGAAACAGATACGCAGTATTTT.

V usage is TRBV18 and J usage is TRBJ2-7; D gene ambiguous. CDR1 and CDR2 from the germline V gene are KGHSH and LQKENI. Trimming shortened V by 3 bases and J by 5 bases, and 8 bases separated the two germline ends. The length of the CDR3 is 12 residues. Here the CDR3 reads CASSPRDDEQYF. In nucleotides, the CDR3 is TGTGCCAGCTCACCCAGAGACGACGAGCAGTACTTC.

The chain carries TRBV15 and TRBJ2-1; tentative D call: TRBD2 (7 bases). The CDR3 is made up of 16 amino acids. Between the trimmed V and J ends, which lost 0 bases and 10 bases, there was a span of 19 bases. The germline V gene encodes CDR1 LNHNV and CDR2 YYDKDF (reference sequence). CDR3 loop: CATSREERSRGGEQFF. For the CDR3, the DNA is TGTGCCACCAGCAGAGAAGAAAGATCCAGGGGAGGGGAGCAGTTCTTC.

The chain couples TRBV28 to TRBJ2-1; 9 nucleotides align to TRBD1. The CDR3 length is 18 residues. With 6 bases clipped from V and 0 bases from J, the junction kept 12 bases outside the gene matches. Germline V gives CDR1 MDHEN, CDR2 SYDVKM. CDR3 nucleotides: TGTGCCAGCAGCCACGGACAGGGGCAAATGAGCTCCTACAATGAGCAGTTCTTC. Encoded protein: CASSHGQGQMSSYNEQFF.

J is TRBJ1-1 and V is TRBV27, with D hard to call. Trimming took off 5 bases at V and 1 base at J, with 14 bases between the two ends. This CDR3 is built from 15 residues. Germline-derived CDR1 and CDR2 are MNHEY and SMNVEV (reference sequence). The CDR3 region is CASSKRTDSNTEAFF. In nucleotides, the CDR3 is TGTGCCAGCAGTAAACGGACGGATTCGAACACTGAAGCTTTCTTT.

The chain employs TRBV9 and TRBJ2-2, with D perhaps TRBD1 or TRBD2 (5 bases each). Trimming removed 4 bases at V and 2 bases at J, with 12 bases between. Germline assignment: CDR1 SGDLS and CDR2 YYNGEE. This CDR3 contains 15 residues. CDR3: CASSPEGSNTGELFF. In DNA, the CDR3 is TGTGCCAGCAGCCCAGAGGGGTCAAACACCGGGGAGCTGTTTTTT.

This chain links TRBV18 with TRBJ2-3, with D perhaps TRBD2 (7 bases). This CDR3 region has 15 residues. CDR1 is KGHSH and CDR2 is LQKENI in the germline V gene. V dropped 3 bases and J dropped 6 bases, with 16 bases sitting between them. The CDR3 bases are TGTGCCAGCTCACCGACGAGGGGGGGCTCCGATACGCAGTATTTT. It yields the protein CASSPTRGGSDTQYF.